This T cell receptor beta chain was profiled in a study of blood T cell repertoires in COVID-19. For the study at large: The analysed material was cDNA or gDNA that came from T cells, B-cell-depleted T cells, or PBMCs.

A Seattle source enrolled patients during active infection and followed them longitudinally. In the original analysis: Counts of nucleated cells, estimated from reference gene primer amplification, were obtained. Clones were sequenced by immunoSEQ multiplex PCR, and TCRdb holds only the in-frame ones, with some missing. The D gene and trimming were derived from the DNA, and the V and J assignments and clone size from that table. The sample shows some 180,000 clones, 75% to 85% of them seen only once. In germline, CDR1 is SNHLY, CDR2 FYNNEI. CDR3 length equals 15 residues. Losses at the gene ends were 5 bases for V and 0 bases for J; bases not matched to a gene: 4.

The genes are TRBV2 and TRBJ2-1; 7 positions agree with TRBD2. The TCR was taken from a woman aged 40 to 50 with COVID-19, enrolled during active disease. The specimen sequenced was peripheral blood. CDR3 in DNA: TGTGCCAGCAGTACACAGCGGGACTCCTACAATGAGCAGTTCTTC. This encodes CASSTQRDSYNEQFF.